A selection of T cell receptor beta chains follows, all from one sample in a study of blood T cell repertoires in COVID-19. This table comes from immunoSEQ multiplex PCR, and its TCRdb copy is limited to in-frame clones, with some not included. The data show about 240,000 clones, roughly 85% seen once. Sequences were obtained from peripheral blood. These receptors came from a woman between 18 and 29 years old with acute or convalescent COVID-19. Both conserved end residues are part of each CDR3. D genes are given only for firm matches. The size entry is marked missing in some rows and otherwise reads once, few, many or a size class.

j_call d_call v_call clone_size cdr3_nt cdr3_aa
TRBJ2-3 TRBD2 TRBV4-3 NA TGCGCCAGCAGCCAAGATCGACTAGCGGGGGAAAGCACAGATACGCAGTATTTT CASSQDRLAGESTDTQYF
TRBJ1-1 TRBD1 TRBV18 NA TGTGCCAGCTCAGTACAGGGGAGGACTGAAGCTTTCTTT CASSVQGRTEAFF
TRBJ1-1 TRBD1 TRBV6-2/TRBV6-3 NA TGTGCCAGCATCCCCCCCGGGGCAGGGGGGACTGAAGCTTTCTTT CASIPPGAGGTEAFF
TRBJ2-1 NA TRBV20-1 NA TGCAGTGCTGGTACGAGCAATGAGCAGTTCTTC CSAGTSNEQFF
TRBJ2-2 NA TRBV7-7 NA TGTGCTAGCAAGGGGGACGGACTTAACACCGGGGAGCTGTTTTTT CASKGDGLNTGELFF
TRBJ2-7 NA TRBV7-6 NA TGTGCCAGCAGTAAGGACCCCGTTGGAGGGAGTTACGAGCAGTACTTC CASSKDPVGGSYEQYF
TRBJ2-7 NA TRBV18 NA TGTGCCAGCTCACCACGTCAAGGGGTCTACGAGCAGTACTTC CASSPRQGVYEQYF
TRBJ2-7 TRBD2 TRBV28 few TGTGCCAGCAGTTTATCCCGAGGACTAGCTTACGAGCAGTACTTC CASSLSRGLAYEQYF
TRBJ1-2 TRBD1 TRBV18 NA TGTGCCAGCTCCCCGGGACAGTTCCACGATGGCTACACCTTC CASSPGQFHDGYTF
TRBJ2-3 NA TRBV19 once TGTGCCAGTAGTATTAGAGATACGCAGTATTTT CASSIRDTQYF
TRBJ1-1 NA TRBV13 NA TGTGCCAGCAGCTTAACGGAAACCAGGATAAACACTGAAGCTTTCTTT CASSLTETRINTEAFF
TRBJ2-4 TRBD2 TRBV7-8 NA TGTGCCAGCAGCCGACAAAGCGGGGGGGACATTCAGTACTTC CASSRQSGGDIQYF
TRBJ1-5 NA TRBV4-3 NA TGCGCCAGCAGCCAAGATATGGGGGCCAGCAATCAGCCCCAGCATTTT CASSQDMGASNQPQHF
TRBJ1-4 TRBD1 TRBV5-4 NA TGTGCCAGCAGCTTCACGACAGGGGGCTGGGGAGGGGAAAAACTGTTTTTT CASSFTTGGWGGEKLFF
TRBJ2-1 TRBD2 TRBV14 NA TGTGCCAGCAGCCATCCCGGACTAGCCAAGGAGCAGTTCTTC CASSHPGLAKEQFF